A single sample is the source of the 17 T cell receptor beta chains below, sequenced in a study of CD8 T cells in ankylosing spondylitis. TCRdb used MiXCR to reprocess the 5' RACE reads, holding one entry per CDR3 protein. Of under 300,000 distinct CDR3 sequences listed, around 7.8% are singletons. The sample was blood, either unsorted or a sorted T cell fraction (not recorded which). The receptors derive from a male donor with ankylosing spondylitis or in good health (not recorded which).

Ten or more counts support this clonotype. This chain uses TRBV12-3 or TRBV12-4 with TRBJ1-1; 11 bases are a match to TRBD1. This CDR3 contains 14 residues. After removal of 9 bases from V and 2 bases from J, the junction contained 5 bases not matched to a gene. CDR3 residues: CASSGQGANTEAFF. The CDR3 nucleotides read TGTGCCAGTAGCGGACAGGGGGCAAACACTGAAGCTTTCTTT.

This clonotype occurred many times. CDR3 coding DNA: TGCGCCAGCAGCTTGTCGGACAGGGAATTGAACACCGGGGAGCTGTTTTTT. It specifies CASSLSDRELNTGELFF. The chain uses TRBV5-1 and TRBJ2-2; 8 bases are shared with TRBD1. Germline assignment: CDR1 SGHRS and CDR2 YFSETQ. The CDR3 is made up of 17 amino acids. V trimming: 1 base; J trimming: 1 base; junction bases outside the gene matches: 6.

Many counts were recorded for this clonotype. The V and J genes are TRBV18 and TRBJ1-1; D remains unclear. The CDR3 is 14 residues long. The germline V gene has CDR1 KGHSH and CDR2 LQKENI. V lost 2 bases to trimming and J lost 0 bases, with 7 bases between them. The CDR3 bases are TGTGCCAGCTCACCAGACACCATGAACACTGAAGCTTTCTTT. Amino acids: CASSPDTMNTEAFF. The full variable domain, with the rest looked up from reference TRBV18 and TRBJ1-1, is NAGVMQNPRHLVRRRGQEARLRCSPMKGHSHVYWYRQLPEEGLKFMVYLQKENIIDESGMPKERFSAEFPKEGPSILRIQQVVRGDSAAYFCASSPDTMNTEAFFGQGTRLTVV.

Many counts were recorded for this clonotype. The chain joins TRBV25-1 to TRBJ2-3, with 7 bases lining up with TRBD2. Trimming took 7 bases from V and 6 from J; bases not matched to a gene: 7. CDR3 size: 13 residues. In germline, CDR1 is MGHDK, CDR2 SYGVNS. CDR3 loop: CASTGTKGDTQYF. CDR3 bases: TGTGCCAGCACCGGGACTAAGGGGGATACGCAGTATTTT.

In this sample, this clonotype turned up many times. This rearrangement joins TRBV5-5 to TRBJ1-5; D call uncertain. V was clipped by 0 bases and J by 3 bases, with 10 bases between them. CDR1 is SGHKS and CDR2 is YYEKEE in the germline V gene (reference sequence). CDR3 length: 15 residues. The CDR3 DNA reads TGTGCCAGCAGCTTGGGTCAGCTTATCAATCAGCCCCAGCATTTT. This encodes CASSLGQLINQPQHF.

This clonotype was counted ten times or more. The gene calls are TRBV6-4 and TRBJ2-7; tentative D call: TRBD1 (5 bases). Trimming took off 0 bases at V and 3 bases at J, with 18 bases between the two ends. Germline assignment: CDR1 MRHNA and CDR2 SNTAGT. The CDR3 extends over 17 amino acids. CDR3 loop: CASSDSSLETEFYEQYF. The CDR3 coding sequence is TGTGCCAGCAGTGACTCGAGTCTTGAGACAGAATTCTACGAGCAGTACTTC.

This clonotype was seen only once. A single base separates this from a much larger clone, so it may be a read error. This chain joins TRBV18 and TRBJ2-1; D is perhaps TRBD2 (8 bases). The CDR3 has 17 amino acids. Germline CDR1 and CDR2: KGHSH and LQKENI. The CDR3 nucleotides read TGTGCCAGCTCATCACCGGAGGGGGCGGGAGGCTACAATGAGCAGTTCTTC. Its translation is CASSSPEGAGGYNEQFF.

The rearrangement joins TRBV18 to TRBJ2-3; D unresolved. Trimming took off 0 bases at V and 0 bases at J, with 7 bases between the two ends. Germline V lookup: CDR1 KGHSH, CDR2 LQKENI. The length of the CDR3 is 15 residues. The CDR3 DNA reads TGTGCCAGCTCACCACCGTTGGGGAGCACAGATACGCAGTATTTT. Translation: CASSPPLGSTDTQYF.

This clonotype was counted between two and nine times. The V call is TRBV20-1, the J call TRBJ2-5; TRBD2 matches at 15 bases. The J segment lost 5 bases and the V segment lost 3 bases, leaving 13 bases of the junction unmatched. This CDR3 comprises 18 residues. The germline gives CDR1 DFQATT, CDR2 SNEGSKA (reference sequence). The chain's CDR3 is CSARFPGLAGGPGETQYF. CDR3 coding DNA: TGCAGTGCTAGGTTCCCCGGACTAGCGGGAGGGCCTGGGGAGACCCAGTACTTC.

The table lists this clonotype with many counts. The chain is built from TRBV7-2 and TRBJ2-1; D ambiguous. The CDR3 loop spans 15 amino acids. Germline values: CDR1 SGHTA, CDR2 FQGNSA. V lost 1 base and J 6 bases, leaving 13 bases between the germline ends. CDR3 bases: TGTGCCAGCAGCTTAGTCCGAGAAGGTTCCAATGAGCAGTTCTTC. Amino acids: CASSLVREGSNEQFF.

This clonotype was seen many times. This rearrangement joins TRBV5-1 to TRBJ2-1; TRBD1 matches at 10 bases. In germline, CDR1 is SGHRS, CDR2 YFSETQ. CDR3 size: 15 residues. V was pared by 0 bases and J by 8 bases, with 5 bases of the junction left unmatched. As DNA, the CDR3 is TGCGCCAGCAGCTTGGGGGACAGGGGTAAGGATGAGCAGTTCTTC. Its protein product is CASSLGDRGKDEQFF.

This clonotype has at least ten counts. This chain joins TRBV5-6 and TRBJ2-1; D is possibly TRBD2 (5 bases). V was shortened by 2 bases and J by 7 bases, with 13 bases between the two germline ends. Germline CDR1 SGHDT, CDR2 YYEEEE. This CDR3 spans 14 amino acids. CDR3 sequence: CASSFALALNEQFF. DNA for the CDR3: TGTGCCAGCAGCTTCGCATTAGCGCTGAATGAGCAGTTCTTC.

DNA for the CDR3: TGCAGCGTTTTAGCGGGGTATAGCACAGATACGCAGTATTTT. Amino acid sequence: CSVLAGYSTDTQYF. The chain carries TRBV29-1 and TRBJ2-3; 8 bases align to TRBD2. This CDR3 spans 14 amino acids. Germline loops: CDR1 SQVTM, CDR2 ANQGSEA. The V and J ends lost 5 bases and 0 bases, in that order; junction bases with no gene match: 4.

This clonotype was observed a handful of times. CDR3 bases: TGTGCCAGCAGTTTACATCCCCTAGACACAGATACGCAGTATTTT. Translated, it gives CASSLHPLDTDTQYF. This chain links TRBV27 with TRBJ2-3; D unresolved. The V end was cut by 2 bases, the J end by 2 bases, with 11 bases between. This CDR3 has 15 amino acids. Per the germline V gene, CDR1 is MNHEY and CDR2 is SMNVEV (reference sequence).

This clonotype was counted ten times or more. CDR3 sequence: CSAGASGRYNEQFF. The CDR3 coding sequence is TGCAGTGCCGGGGCTAGCGGGAGGTACAATGAGCAGTTCTTC. The J gene is TRBJ2-1, the V gene TRBV20-1; 11 nucleotides line up with TRBD2. The J segment lost 4 bases and the V segment lost 6 bases, leaving 5 bases of the junction unmatched. The germline gives CDR1 DFQATT, CDR2 SNEGSKA (reference sequence). There are 14 residues in the CDR3.

This clonotype occurred many times. J is TRBJ1-3 and V is TRBV9; a possible D gene is TRBD1 (5 bases). CDR1 is SGDLS, CDR2 YYNGEE, per germline. This CDR3 region has 18 residues. The V and J ends lost 2 bases and 0 bases respectively, with 18 bases between them. The CDR3 DNA reads as TGTGCCAGCAGCGTGACCTCACGGGACCCTCGCTCTGGAAACACCATATATTTT. This gives the protein CASSVTSRDPRSGNTIYF.

This clonotype was recorded many times. The chain has TRBV9 and TRBJ2-5, with TRBD2 matching 11 bases. The germline CDR1 and CDR2 sequences are SGDLS and YYNGEE. CDR3 size: 17 residues. After removal of 1 base from V and 4 bases from J, the junction contained 9 bases not matched to a gene. CDR3 sequence: CASSVQGGGLAGETQYF. DNA for the CDR3: TGTGCCAGCAGCGTACAAGGGGGTGGACTAGCGGGAGAGACCCAGTACTTC.